This T cell receptor (beta chain) came from a study of shared clonotypes between healthy human individuals. Across the whole study: The study enrolled a couple of women and three men aged 18 to 49.

This clone was detected only a few times. Its antigen is unknown. Other DNA sequences in the same sample also yield this CDR3. Trimming removed 1 base from V and 3 bases from J, with 4 bases in between. From germline, CDR1 is MDHEN and CDR2 SYDVKM. The CDR3 runs to 12 residues. Study-wide findings and caveats: The expectation was that sequencing depth would affect clonotype sharing among donors.

Several immunoSEQ plates received, in even portions, the genomic DNA of each subset. Produced via immunoSEQ multiplex PCR; TCRdb's table is partial and in-frame only. The table records around 99,000 clones, approximately 75% of them present only once. The sequence was obtained from a man aged 30 to 45 in good health. This chain connects TRBV28 to TRBJ2-7, with D unresolved. Source material: memory CD8+ T cells sorted from blood. Documented subset: CD45RO+ cells pooled with CCR7-negative TemRA cells. The CDR3 loop reads CASSLYDYEQYF. The CDR3 DNA reads as TGTGCCAGCAGTTTATATGACTACGAGCAGTACTTC.